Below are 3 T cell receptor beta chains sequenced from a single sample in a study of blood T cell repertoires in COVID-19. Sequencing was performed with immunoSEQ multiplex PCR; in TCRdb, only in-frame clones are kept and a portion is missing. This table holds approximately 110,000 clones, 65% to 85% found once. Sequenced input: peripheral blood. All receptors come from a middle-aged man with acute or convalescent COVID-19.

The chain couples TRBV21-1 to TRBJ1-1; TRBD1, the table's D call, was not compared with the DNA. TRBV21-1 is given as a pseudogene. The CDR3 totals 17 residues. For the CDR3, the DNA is TGTGCCAGCAGCAAAGCGCTTTTTTTAGGGGGGAACACTGAAGCTTTCTTT. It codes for CASSKALFLGGNTEAFF.

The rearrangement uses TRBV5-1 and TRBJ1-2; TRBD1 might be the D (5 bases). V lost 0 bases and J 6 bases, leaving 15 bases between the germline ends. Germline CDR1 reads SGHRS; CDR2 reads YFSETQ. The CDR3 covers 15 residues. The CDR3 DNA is TGCGCCAGCAGCTTGGAAGGTCGGGGGGGTCATGGCTACACCTTC. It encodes CASSLEGRGGHGYTF.

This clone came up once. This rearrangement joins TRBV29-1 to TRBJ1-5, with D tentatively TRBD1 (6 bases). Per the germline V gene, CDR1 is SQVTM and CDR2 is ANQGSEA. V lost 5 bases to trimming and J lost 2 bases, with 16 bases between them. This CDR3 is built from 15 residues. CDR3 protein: CSVSWGQLGNQPQHF. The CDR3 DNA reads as TGCAGCGTTTCATGGGGGCAGCTGGGCAATCAGCCCCAGCATTTT.